A single sample gave rise to the 17 T cell receptor beta chains below, sequenced in a study of blood T cell repertoires in COVID-19. The protocol was immunoSEQ multiplex PCR, while the TCRdb copy is restricted to in-frame clones and leaves out a portion. Among hundreds of thousands of clones, about 80% were seen once, and the ten largest hold roughly 4.9%. The sequencing input was peripheral blood. The receptors here all came from an elderly woman with active or convalescent COVID-19.

V is TRBV16 and J is TRBJ1-1; 7 bases are shared with TRBD1. Germline CDR1 KGHSY, CDR2 FQNENV. The CDR3 runs 15 residues. V shed 1 base and J 4 bases; nucleotides not matched to a gene: 6. The CDR3 nucleotides read TGTGCCAGCAGCCAATTAGCAGGGGGTATCACTGAAGCTTTCTTT. This sequence encodes CASSQLAGGITEAFF.

CDR3 nucleotides: TGTGCCAGCAGTCTAGCGGGAGTGGGTCCGTACTTC. The encoded protein is CASSLAGVGPYF. The chain carries TRBV6-2 or TRBV6-3 and TRBJ2-7; 10 nucleotides align to TRBD2. The CDR3 consists of 12 residues. Germline CDR1 and CDR2: MNHEY and SVGEGT. V lost 5 bases and J lost 12; bases outside the gene matches: 7.

V and J are TRBV19 and TRBJ1-4; no definite D call. CDR1 is LNHDA and CDR2 is SQIVND in the germline V gene (reference sequence). The CDR3 runs 16 residues. V lost 6 bases to trimming and J lost 10 bases, with 24 bases between them. The CDR3 DNA sequence: TGTGCCAGTAGCAGCTCCCGGACTGACCGGGGTGGAAAACTGTTTTTT. Translated: CASSSSRTDRGGKLFF.

This rearrangement joins TRBV19 to TRBJ1-1, with D perhaps TRBD1 (6 bases). The CDR3 loop spans 15 amino acids. The V gene lost 7 bases and the J gene lost 4 bases, with 19 bases spanning the gap. CDR1 is LNHDA, CDR2 SQIVND, per germline (reference sequence). The CDR3 protein is CASTTGGGGVTEAFF. CDR3 nucleotide sequence: TGTGCCAGTACGACGGGGGGCGGAGGTGTCACTGAAGCTTTCTTT.

The CDR3 nucleotides read TGTGCCAGCAGCCAAGATACAGGACAGGGATTAGCCAAAAACATTCAGTACTTC. Amino acid sequence: CASSQDTGQGLAKNIQYF. The rearrangement joins TRBV14 to TRBJ2-4; 8 bases align to TRBD1. The V and J ends lost 0 bases and 0 bases, in that order; junction bases with no gene match: 7. The CDR3 consists of 18 residues. CDR1 SGHDN and CDR2 FVKESK come from the germline V gene.

This clone came up a few times. The chain has TRBV19 and TRBJ1-4, with unresolved D. The germline V gene has CDR1 LNHDA and CDR2 SQIVND (reference sequence). The germline V and J ends were trimmed by 3 bases and 4 bases, with 6 bases remaining between them. CDR3 length: 13 residues. CDR3 amino acids: CASSIWSNEKLFF. The CDR3 bases are TGTGCCAGTAGTATTTGGAGTAATGAAAAACTGTTTTTT.

This rearrangement joins TRBV7-8 to TRBJ2-1, with TRBD1 identical over 9 bases. Trimming cost V 5 bases and J 0 bases; bases outside gene matches: 5. This CDR3 has 16 amino acids. The germline V gene encodes CDR1 SGHVS and CDR2 FQNEAQ. In DNA, the CDR3 is TGTGCCAGCAGCACAAGGACAGGGGTCTCCTACAATGAGCAGTTCTTC. It codes for CASSTRTGVSYNEQFF.

This clone turned up a few times. The gene calls are TRBV25-1 and TRBJ2-7, with a tentative D call TRBD1 (6 bases). The V gene lost 6 bases and the J gene lost 0 bases, with 9 bases spanning the gap. CDR1 and CDR2 from the germline V gene are MGHDK and SYGVNS. This CDR3 spans 13 amino acids. The CDR3 here is CASRPGASYEQYF. The CDR3 nucleotides read TGTGCCAGCAGACCAGGGGCCTCCTACGAGCAGTACTTC.

This clone was recorded once. J is TRBJ2-1 and V is TRBV10-1; 13 bases agree with TRBD2. CDR3 length: 19 residues. V dropped 3 bases and J dropped 0; count of bases not matched to a gene: 8. From germline, CDR1 is WNHNN and CDR2 SYGVQD (reference sequence). In nucleotides, the CDR3 is TGCGCCAGCAGTGACCTTACTAGCGGGGGGGGGAGCTCCTACAATGAGCAGTTCTTC. Translating gives CASSDLTSGGGSSYNEQFF.

This chain joins TRBV5-1 and TRBJ1-4, with 12 bases lining up with TRBD1. CDR1 and CDR2 from the germline V gene are SGHRS and YFSETQ. This CDR3 is 15 amino acids long. The J segment lost 7 bases and the V segment lost 4 bases, leaving 5 bases of the junction unmatched. The CDR3 sequence: CASSPGTGGFEKLFF. In DNA form, the CDR3 reads TGCGCCAGCAGCCCCGGGACAGGGGGCTTTGAAAAACTGTTTTTT.

The chain employs TRBV28 and TRBJ2-7; D gene uncertain. Trimming took 6 bases from V and 7 from J, leaving 13 bases between them. The CDR3 loop spans 12 amino acids. Germline CDR1 MDHEN, CDR2 SYDVKM. The CDR3 is CASRGTLGEQYF. DNA for the CDR3: TGTGCCAGCAGGGGCACCCTTGGGGAGCAGTACTTC.

The chain links TRBV28 to TRBJ2-7, with 12 bases that match TRBD2. J was trimmed by 2 bases and V by 8 bases; bases with no gene match: 1. CDR1 and CDR2 (germline): MDHEN, SYDVKM. The CDR3 extends over 13 amino acids. This chain's CDR3 is CASRTSGTYEQYF. CDR3 nucleotide sequence: TGTGCCAGCCGGACTAGCGGGACCTACGAGCAGTACTTC.

This chain uses TRBV14 with TRBJ2-2; D is possibly TRBD1 (5 bases). The CDR3 has 15 amino acids. In germline, CDR1 is SGHDN, CDR2 FVKESK. Trimming removed 0 bases at V and 7 bases at J, with 12 bases between. The CDR3 sequence is CASSQDHGAGGELFF. The CDR3 nucleotides are TGTGCCAGCAGCCAAGATCATGGGGCCGGCGGGGAGCTGTTTTTT. The full variable domain, in which reference TRBV14 and TRBJ2-2 provide the parts outside the CDR3, is EAGVTQFPSHSVIEKGQTVTLRCDPISGHDNLYWYRRVMGKEIKFLLHFVKESKQDESGMPNNRFLAERTGGTYSTLKVQPAELEDSGVYFCASSQDHGAGGELFFGEGSRLTVL.

The rearrangement joins TRBV20-1 to TRBJ2-3; 14 bases align to TRBD2. CDR1 DFQATT and CDR2 SNEGSKA come from the germline V gene (reference sequence). CDR3 length: 15 residues. With 3 bases clipped from V and 5 bases from J, the junction kept 4 bases outside the gene matches. CDR3 protein: CSASGTSGSQDTQYF. The CDR3 nucleotides are TGCAGTGCTAGTGGGACTAGCGGGAGTCAAGATACGCAGTATTTT.

This chain joins TRBV28 and TRBJ1-5; no firm D call. V was shortened by 4 bases and J by 7 bases, with 8 bases between the two germline ends. The CDR3 extends over 12 amino acids. Per the germline V gene, CDR1 is MDHEN and CDR2 is SYDVKM. The CDR3 sequence is CASSSSGQPQHF. Written as DNA, the CDR3 is TGTGCCAGCAGTTCCTCGGGACAGCCCCAGCATTTT. Looking up the rest from reference TRBV28 and TRBJ1-5 gives the full variable domain: DVKVTQSSRYLVKRTGEKVFLECVQDMDHENMFWYRQDPGLGLRLIYFSYDVKMKEKGDIPEGYSVSREKKERFSLILESASTNQTSMYLCASSSSGQPQHFGDGTRLSIL.

V usage is TRBV3-1 (or the pseudogene TRBV3-2) and J usage is TRBJ1-4, with 9 bases that match TRBD1. The CDR3 length is 16 residues. CDR1 is LGHDT, CDR2 YNNKEL, per germline (reference sequence). The trim removed 2 bases at V and 6 bases at J, leaving 7 bases unmatched. CDR3 nucleotide sequence: TGTGCCAGCAGCCAACCCTTGACAGGGGGTGATGAAAAACTGTTTTTT. Its protein product is CASSQPLTGGDEKLFF.

The count of this clone is one. The rearrangement uses TRBV29-1 and TRBJ1-2; 9 positions agree with TRBD1. The CDR3 contains 13 residues. J was trimmed by 1 base and V by 5 bases; bases with no gene match: 2. CDR1 SQVTM and CDR2 ANQGSEA come from the germline V gene. CDR3 coding DNA: TGCAGCGTTCTGACAGGGGGTAACTATGGCTACACCTTC. Protein sequence: CSVLTGGNYGYTF.